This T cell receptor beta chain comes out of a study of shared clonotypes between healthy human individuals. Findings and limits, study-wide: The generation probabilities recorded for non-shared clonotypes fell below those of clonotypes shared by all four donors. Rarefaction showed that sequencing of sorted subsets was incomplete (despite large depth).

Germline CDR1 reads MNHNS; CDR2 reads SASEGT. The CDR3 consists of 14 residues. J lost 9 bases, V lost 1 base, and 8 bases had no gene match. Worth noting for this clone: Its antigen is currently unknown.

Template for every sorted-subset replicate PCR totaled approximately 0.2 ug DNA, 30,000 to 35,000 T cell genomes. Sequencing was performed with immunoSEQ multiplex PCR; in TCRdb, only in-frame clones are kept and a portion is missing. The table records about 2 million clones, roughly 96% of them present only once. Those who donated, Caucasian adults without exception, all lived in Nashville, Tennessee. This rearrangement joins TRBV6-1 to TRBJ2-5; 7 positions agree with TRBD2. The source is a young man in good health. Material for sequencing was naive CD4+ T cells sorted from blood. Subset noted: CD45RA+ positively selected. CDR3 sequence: CASSEGGGVQAQYF. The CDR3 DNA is TGTGCCAGCAGTGAAGGGGGAGGGGTTCAGGCCCAGTACTTC.